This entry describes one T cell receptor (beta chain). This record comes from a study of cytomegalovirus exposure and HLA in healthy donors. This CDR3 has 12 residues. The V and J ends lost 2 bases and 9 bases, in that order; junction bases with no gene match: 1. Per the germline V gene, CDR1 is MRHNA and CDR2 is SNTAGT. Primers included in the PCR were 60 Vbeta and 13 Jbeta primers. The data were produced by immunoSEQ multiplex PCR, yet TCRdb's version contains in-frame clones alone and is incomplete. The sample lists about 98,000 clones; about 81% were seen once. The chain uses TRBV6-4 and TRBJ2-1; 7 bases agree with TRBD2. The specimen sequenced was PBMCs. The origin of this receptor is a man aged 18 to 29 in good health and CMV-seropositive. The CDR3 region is CASSDVAGEQFF. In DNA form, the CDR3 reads TGTGCCAGCAGTGACGTAGCGGGTGAGCAGTTCTTC.